This TCR beta chain was retrieved from a study of beta chain features in type 1 diabetes. Without exception, sorted populations had purity beyond 98%. The isolated RNA, all of it, was reverse transcribed, so expressed TCRB transcripts were what got sequenced. Measured with immunoSEQ multiplex PCR; TCRdb has only the in-frame clones, and not every one. The sample records hundreds of thousands of clones, approximately 12% being singletons. Concerning this clone itself: Antigen: not known.

The V gene lost 1 base and the J gene lost 4 bases, with 13 bases spanning the gap. The germline V gene encodes CDR1 KGHSH and CDR2 LQKENI. The CDR3 is 15 residues long. Study observations and caveats: Type 1 diabetes patients had fewer VDJ junction insertions and more deletions.

Input material: naive CD4+ T cells from blood. V is TRBV18 and J is TRBJ1-2; D gene ambiguous. The receptor was isolated from a young man in good health. In DNA form, the CDR3 reads TGTGCCAGCTCACCACTCGGGGAAAGTTCCTATGGCTACACCTTC. This gives the protein CASSPLGESSYGYTF.